The 3 T cell receptor beta chains below were found in one sample sequenced in a study of cytomegalovirus exposure and HLA in healthy donors. Profiling relied on immunoSEQ multiplex PCR, and the TCRdb table lists in-frame clones only, not all of them. Of about 120,000 clones listed, 89% are singletons. The sequencing input was PBMCs. The receptor source for this set is a young woman in good health and CMV-seronegative.

There are a few counts of this clone. This chain connects TRBV27 to TRBJ1-5; 9 bases match TRBD1. Germline CDR1 MNHEY, CDR2 SMNVEV (reference sequence). J was trimmed by 6 bases and V by 1 base; bases with no gene match: 10. This CDR3 contains 17 residues. The CDR3 bases are TGTGCCAGCAGTTTATGGGGGACAGGGTTAAGTGGTCAGCCCCAGCATTTT. Its protein is CASSLWGTGLSGQPQHF.

This chain links TRBV6-5 with TRBJ2-7; D perhaps matches TRBD1 (5 bases). Looked up from germline, CDR1 is MNHEY and CDR2 is SVGAGI. The CDR3 runs 15 residues. Trimming cost V 2 bases and J 0 bases, with 11 bases left between them. CDR3 loop: CASSYGAVNSYEQYF. CDR3 sequence (DNA): TGTGCCAGCAGTTACGGGGCGGTAAACTCCTACGAGCAGTACTTC.

This clone was seen a single time. The rearrangement joins TRBV7-9 to TRBJ2-1; TRBD2 matches at 8 bases. Germline V gene sequence: CDR1 SEHNR, CDR2 FQNEAQ (reference sequence). J lost 8 bases, V lost 5 bases, and 11 bases had no gene match. The CDR3 contains 15 residues. CDR3 sequence: CASSQPQRELHEQFF. The CDR3 DNA follows: TGTGCCAGCAGCCAGCCCCAGCGGGAGCTACATGAGCAGTTCTTC. The variable domain in full, with the rest retrieved from reference TRBV7-9 and TRBJ2-1, is DTGVSQNPRHKITKRGQNVTFRCDPISEHNRLYWYRQTLGQGPEFLTYFQNEAQLEKSRLLSDRFSAERPKGSFSTLEIQRTEQGDSAMYLCASSQPQRELHEQFFGPGTRLTVL.